The sequence of this T cell receptor (beta chain) was determined in a study of blood T cell repertoires in COVID-19. Across the study: From the United States, Italy and Spain came samples of acute and convalescent COVID-19.

This clone was observed once. The CDR3 extends over 12 amino acids. CDR1 is MNHEY and CDR2 is SMNVEV in the germline V gene (reference sequence). V shed 3 bases and J shed 7 bases, with 9 bases lying between them. In the original analysis: Estimation of nucleated cell counts relied on the amplification of reference gene primers. Profiled with immunoSEQ multiplex PCR; TCRdb holds only in-frame clones, not every one. Clone size and V and J calls were adopted from that table, with D and trimming inferred from the DNA. This sample yields 200,000 to 250,000 clones, of which almost 90% are seen a single time; roughly 14% belongs to the top ten.

Source material: PBMCs or T cells enriched from blood (not recorded which). This chain connects TRBV27 to TRBJ1-2, with D unclear. The clonotype comes from a woman in her forties or fifties with acute COVID-19. CDR3 residues: CASSFRGSGYTF. In DNA, the CDR3 is TGTGCCAGCAGTTTCAGAGGAAGTGGCTACACCTTC.